What follows are 14 T cell receptor beta chains derived from one specimen sequenced in a study of regulatory T cells in long-lasting Graves disease. Arm-PCR with iRepertoire HTBI primers amplified the CDR3 regions for these TCR beta libraries. TCRdb fed the multiplex PCR reads into MiXCR, producing one record per CDR3 protein. The sample holds over 350,000 distinct CDR3 sequences, about 15% seen once. The time point is: newly diagnosed GD, antithyroid drugs for less than 3 months. Extracted PBMC RNA gave rise to the TCR library. This same sample was also part of a study on T cells in Graves' hyperthyroidism and ophthalmopathy.

Sequencing was performed on peripheral blood mononuclear cells (PBMCs), taken at new diagnosis, from a patient treated with antithyroid drugs. Every receptor here comes from a woman aged 40 to 55 with Graves disease.

Here the CDR3 DNA reads TGTGCCAGCAGTGAAATGGGGACAGGGGGCAAGAGGTTCTATGGCTACACCTTC. The encoded protein is CASSEMGTGGKRFYGYTF. V usage is TRBV2 and J usage is TRBJ1-2; 12 bases agree with TRBD1. The CDR3 sequence is 18 residues long. Germline-derived CDR1 and CDR2 are SNHLY and FYNNEI. With 2 bases clipped from V and 4 bases from J, the junction kept 11 bases outside the gene matches.

This clonotype has just a few counts. This chain links TRBV20-1 with TRBJ2-1, with 7 bases matching TRBD2. This CDR3 has 14 residues. CDR1 DFQATT and CDR2 SNEGSKA come from the germline V gene (reference sequence). V was pared by 3 bases and J by 6 bases, with 8 bases of the junction left unmatched. The CDR3 DNA reads TGCAGTGCTAGTAGGCGGGAGTGGGTCAATGAGCAGTTCTTC. Translating gives CSASRREWVNEQFF.

This clonotype came up many times. At one boundary the junction diverges from the germline segment, which might be a read error. CDR3 loop: CASSLDRGSFEQYF. The CDR3 region has the DNA TGTGCCAGCAGTTTAGACAGGGGATCCTTCGAGCAGTACTTC. This chain links TRBV28 with TRBJ2-7, with TRBD1 matching over 8 bases. The CDR3 sequence is 14 residues long. The germline V gene encodes CDR1 MDHEN and CDR2 SYDVKM.

This clonotype was seen a few times. CDR3 residues: CASSWTSGRATDTQYF. CDR3 in DNA: TGCGCCAGCAGCTGGACTAGCGGGAGGGCAACAGATACGCAGTATTTT. The chain couples TRBV5-1 to TRBJ2-3; 15 bases align to TRBD2. CDR3 length equals 16 residues. V shed 3 bases and J 3 bases; nucleotides not matched to a gene: 2. Germline loops: CDR1 SGHRS, CDR2 YFSETQ.

This clonotype showed up just a few times. J is TRBJ2-6 and V is TRBV10-3, with D possibly being TRBD1 (6 bases). This CDR3 is 19 amino acids long. From germline, CDR1 is ENHRY and CDR2 SYGVKD. V lost 4 bases and J 0 bases, leaving 19 bases between the germline ends. CDR3 loop: CAISVLSGTPSSGANVLTF. CDR3 DNA: TGTGCCATCAGTGTTCTTTCCGGGACACCAAGCTCTGGGGCCAACGTCCTGACTTTC.

The chain combines TRBV28 with TRBJ2-3; D is unresolved. The germline CDR1 and CDR2 sequences are MDHEN and SYDVKM. The length of the CDR3 is 12 residues. V lost 6 bases to trimming and J lost 2 bases, with 6 bases between them. CDR3 nucleotides: TGTGCCAGCAGCTGGCCCACAGATACGCAGTATTTT. Translation gives CASSWPTDTQYF.

The chain joins TRBV6-2 or TRBV6-3 to TRBJ2-1; TRBD2 aligns across 7 bases. The CDR3 extends over 14 amino acids. With 4 bases clipped from V and 9 bases from J, the junction kept 9 bases outside the gene matches. CDR1 and CDR2 from the germline V gene are MNHEY and SVGEGT. CDR3 loop: CASSWNPGLGEQFF. In nucleotides, the CDR3 is TGTGCCAGCAGTTGGAATCCTGGACTAGGTGAGCAGTTCTTC.

Details on this clonotype: One end of the junction is discordant with germline, which a read error may explain. The gene calls are TRBV2 and TRBJ2-1, with TRBD2 as a possible D gene (6 bases). The better agreement between TRBJ2-5 and the DNA end casts doubt on the J call. This CDR3 contains 16 residues. From germline, CDR1 is SNHLY and CDR2 FYNNEI. CDR3 sequence (DNA): TGTGCCAGCAGCGAATTAGGGTGGAGGGAGCAAGAGGCCCAGTACTTC. It is translated as CASSELGWREQEAQYF.

The chain joins TRBV20-1 to TRBJ2-1; D gene ambiguous. Germline V gene sequence: CDR1 DFQATT, CDR2 SNEGSKA (reference sequence). The CDR3 totals 16 residues. Trimming pared 0 bases from V and 3 bases from J, leaving 15 bases between. The chain's CDR3 is CSARDQARSFYNEQFF. The CDR3 bases are TGCAGTGCTAGAGATCAGGCTAGATCTTTCTACAATGAGCAGTTCTTC.

The table lists this clonotype with many counts. The chain combines TRBV3-1 with TRBJ2-7; tentatively, D is TRBD2 (5 bases). V shed 2 bases and J shed 6 bases, with 11 bases lying between them. This CDR3 has 13 residues. Germline lookup yields CDR1 LGHDT and CDR2 YNNKEL (reference sequence). CDR3: CASSQSRRVEQYF. CDR3 sequence (DNA): TGTGCCAGCAGCCAATCCCGGCGGGTCGAGCAGTACTTC.

This clonotype appeared many times. J is TRBJ2-1 and V is TRBV27; no firm D call. Germline V CDR1 and CDR2: MNHEY, SMNVEV (reference sequence). Trimming pared 5 bases from V and 8 bases from J, leaving 10 bases between. The CDR3 sequence is 12 residues long. CDR3 in amino acids: CASSATGDEQFF. Here the CDR3 DNA reads TGTGCCAGCAGTGCCACCGGAGATGAGCAGTTCTTC.

This clonotype showed up just a few times. The chain employs TRBV5-5 and TRBJ1-6; the D is unclear. This CDR3 has 16 residues. Germline CDR1 SGHKS, CDR2 YYEKEE (reference sequence). The V and J ends lost 4 bases and 0 bases respectively, with 11 bases between them. CDR3 residues: CASSQASSSYNSPLHF. The CDR3 DNA sequence: TGTGCCAGCAGCCAAGCCTCGAGCTCCTATAATTCACCCCTCCACTTT.

This clonotype was recorded many times. This chain joins TRBV6-2 or TRBV6-3 and TRBJ2-5; possibly TRBD1 for D (5 bases). The length of the CDR3 is 15 residues. Trimming left V 2 bases short and J 2 bases short, with 12 bases between. Germline V gene data show CDR1 as MNHEY and CDR2 as SVGEGT. The CDR3 sequence is CASSYPGQPQETQYF. CDR3 DNA: TGTGCCAGCAGTTACCCAGGACAACCTCAAGAGACCCAGTACTTC.

This clonotype turned up a few times. J is TRBJ2-6 and V is TRBV29-1; the match to TRBD1 covers 8 bases. The germline gives CDR1 SQVTM, CDR2 ANQGSEA. The trim removed 1 base at V and 2 bases at J, leaving 7 bases unmatched. CDR3 size: 17 residues. The CDR3 DNA reads TGCAGCGTTGAAGGGACAGGGCCATTAACTGGGGCCAACGTCCTGACTTTC. Residues: CSVEGTGPLTGANVLTF.